The 5 T cell receptor beta chains below were found in one sample sequenced in a study of blood T cell repertoires in COVID-19. TCRdb keeps only in-frame clones here, not all; method: immunoSEQ multiplex PCR. The sample yields under 300,000 clones, 81% seen once. Sequenced material: peripheral blood. Receptor source: a woman aged 55 to 70 with active or convalescent COVID-19.

The gene calls are TRBV19 and TRBJ2-3; 10 nucleotides line up with TRBD2. Trimming removed 3 bases from V and 0 bases from J; junction bases left unmatched: 6. Germline V gene data show CDR1 as LNHDA and CDR2 as SQIVND (reference sequence). The CDR3 sequence is 17 residues long. CDR3 sequence (DNA): TGTGCCAGTAGTATTGGTAGCGGGGGGACTAGCACAGATACGCAGTATTTT. Its protein is CASSIGSGGTSTDTQYF. The full variable domain, rest sourced from reference TRBV19 and TRBJ2-3, is DGGITQSPKYLFRKEGQNVTLSCEQNLNHDAMYWYRQDPGQGLRLIYYSQIVNDFQKGDIAEGYSVSREKKESFPLTVTSAQKNPTAFYLCASSIGSGGTSTDTQYFGPGTRLTVL.

The chain employs TRBV11-2 and TRBJ1-3; TRBD1 matches 9 bases. Germline V gene lookup returns CDR1 SGHAT and CDR2 FQNNGV. V trimming: 4 bases; J trimming: 4 bases; junction bases outside the gene matches: 11. The CDR3 runs 17 residues. The CDR3 coding sequence is TGTGCCAGCAGCTCCCTCCGACAGGGGGTTGGAGGAAACACCATATATTTT. It translates to CASSSLRQGVGGNTIYF.

The rearrangement links TRBV3-1 (or the pseudogene TRBV3-2) to TRBJ2-7, with 10 bases matching TRBD1. J gave up 6 bases and V 3 bases, and 11 bases lay outside the gene matches. This CDR3 comprises 16 residues. Germline loops: CDR1 LGHDT, CDR2 YNNKEL (reference sequence). The CDR3 protein is CASSQRGDRGKAEQYF. For the CDR3, the DNA is TGTGCCAGCAGCCAGAGGGGGGACAGGGGTAAGGCCGAGCAGTACTTC.

The chain recombines TRBV10-3 with TRBJ1-2, with D perhaps matching TRBD1 (5 bases). V was clipped by 3 bases and J by 8 bases, with 13 bases between them. CDR1 and CDR2 (germline): ENHRY, SYGVKD. The CDR3 is made up of 13 amino acids. CDR3 coding DNA: TGTGCCATCAGTGACATCCAGGGCAAGGGCTACACCTTC. It yields the protein CAISDIQGKGYTF.

V and J are TRBV3-1 (or the pseudogene TRBV3-2) and TRBJ2-2, with 16 bases fitting TRBD2. The CDR3 has 19 residues. Germline CDR1 LGHDT, CDR2 YNNKEL (reference sequence). V was pared by 3 bases and J by 7 bases, with 11 bases of the junction left unmatched. In nucleotides, the CDR3 is TGTGCCAGCAGCCAGGCGGGACTAGCGGGGGGGCGACGCCGCGGGGAGCTGTTTTTT. Translating it yields CASSQAGLAGGRRRGELFF.